Below, 16 T cell receptor beta chains from the same sample are listed, as sequenced in a study of radiotherapy plus CTLA-4 blockade in lung cancer. This table comes from immunoSEQ multiplex PCR, and its TCRdb copy is limited to in-frame clones, with some not included. The data contain about 110,000 clones, over 75% of them singletons. This specimen consisted of peripheral blood, obtained from a patient treated with radiotherapy plus ipilimumab. These receptors all stem from a human donor with non-small cell lung cancer that progressed on radiotherapy plus ipilimumab. Some clones in this sample may be carry-over from other donors' samples.

This clone occurred a few times. The chain recombines TRBV7-9 with TRBJ1-4; weak D call: TRBD1 (5 bases). Trimming removed 1 base at V and 5 bases at J, with 14 bases between. Germline V lookup: CDR1 SEHNR, CDR2 FQNEAQ (reference sequence). The CDR3 extends over 16 amino acids. CDR3 sequence: CASSLGGTDINEKLFF. CDR3 nucleotide sequence: TGTGCCAGCAGCTTAGGAGGGACGGACATAAATGAAAAACTGTTTTTT.

CDR3 amino acids: CASSAGQLGETQYF. The CDR3 coding sequence is TGTGCCAGCAGCGCCGGACAGTTAGGAGAGACCCAGTACTTC. The chain links TRBV9 to TRBJ2-5, with a tentative D call TRBD1 (6 bases). Germline CDR1 SGDLS, CDR2 YYNGEE. The CDR3 sequence is 14 residues long. V lost 3 bases and J 4 bases, leaving 13 bases between the germline ends.

The chain joins TRBV9 to TRBJ1-1; D is unclear. Germline V gene sequence: CDR1 SGDLS, CDR2 YYNGEE. V was shortened by 2 bases and J by 3 bases, with 5 bases between the two germline ends. This CDR3 has 12 residues. CDR3 region: CASSVSDTEAFF. In DNA form, the CDR3 reads TGTGCCAGCAGCGTCTCGGACACTGAAGCTTTCTTT.

The chain links TRBV7-2 to TRBJ2-6, with D maybe TRBD2 (5 bases). Germline V lookup: CDR1 SGHTA, CDR2 FQGNSA. The length of the CDR3 is 17 residues. Trimming took 5 bases from V and 3 from J, leaving 17 bases between them. The CDR3 region is CASSTRLVRDGANVLTF. In DNA, the CDR3 is TGTGCCAGCAGCACTAGGCTGGTGAGGGATGGGGCCAACGTCCTGACTTTC.

J is TRBJ2-7 and V is TRBV6-1, with 7 bases fitting TRBD1. Germline-derived CDR1 and CDR2 are MNHNS and SASEGT. This CDR3 contains 15 residues. V shed 7 bases and J 6 bases; nucleotides not matched to a gene: 15. CDR3 region: CASTRLDRALLEQYF. CDR3 sequence (DNA): TGTGCCAGCACGAGACTCGACAGGGCTCTCCTCGAGCAGTACTTC.

This clone appeared a single time. V gene TRBV18 combines with J gene TRBJ1-2; 7 nucleotides agree with TRBD1. Germline loops: CDR1 KGHSH, CDR2 LQKENI. With V trimmed by 5 bases and J by 5 bases, 5 bases remained unmatched. There are 13 residues in the CDR3. The CDR3 nucleotides read TGTGCCAGCTCAGAGGGGGCGTTTTATGGCTACACCTTC. Translated: CASSEGAFYGYTF.

The J gene is TRBJ1-5, the V gene TRBV9; D perhaps matches TRBD1 (6 bases). Trimming removed 1 base at V and 5 bases at J, with 13 bases between. CDR3 size: 15 residues. Germline V gene data show CDR1 as SGDLS and CDR2 as YYNGEE. The CDR3 sequence is CASSVSGAQYQPQHF. In DNA form, the CDR3 reads TGTGCCAGCAGCGTATCGGGGGCTCAATATCAGCCCCAGCATTTT.

This sequence joins TRBV15 and TRBJ2-3; 13 nucleotides agree with TRBD2. The CDR3 is 18 amino acids. Germline lookup yields CDR1 LNHNV and CDR2 YYDKDF (reference sequence). Losses at the gene ends were 2 bases for V and 3 bases for J; bases not matched to a gene: 8. The chain's CDR3 is CATSRFPPTSGGTDTQYF. The DNA for the CDR3 is TGTGCCACCAGCAGATTTCCGCCGACTAGCGGGGGGACAGATACGCAGTATTTT.

This clone rates as medium-sized (0.01 to 0.1%). The J gene is TRBJ2-7, the V gene TRBV7-9, with 7 bases lining up with TRBD2. After removal of 2 bases from V and 0 bases from J, the junction contained 7 bases not matched to a gene. The CDR3 extends over 16 amino acids. Germline V CDR1 and CDR2: SEHNR, FQNEAQ (reference sequence). This CDR3 is CASSLWGGRSSYEQYF. The CDR3 coding sequence is TGTGCCAGCAGCTTATGGGGGGGTCGCAGCTCCTACGAGCAGTACTTC. Variable domain in full (rest from reference TRBV7-9 and TRBJ2-7): DTGVSQNPRHKITKRGQNVTFRCDPISEHNRLYWYRQTLGQGPEFLTYFQNEAQLEKSRLLSDRFSAERPKGSFSTLEIQRTEQGDSAMYLCASSLWGGRSSYEQYFGPGTRLTVT.

The chain combines TRBV2 with TRBJ1-1; D gene ambiguous. Per the germline V gene, CDR1 is SNHLY and CDR2 is FYNNEI. Deletions cut 10 bases from V and 1 base from J, with 13 bases between. The CDR3 runs 13 residues. The CDR3 DNA is TGTGCCATCCAGAGGGAGTGGAACACTGAAGCTTTCTTT. It encodes CAIQREWNTEAFF.

The V call is TRBV5-1, the J call TRBJ2-1; 10 nucleotides line up with TRBD2. This CDR3 comprises 15 residues. Germline V lookup: CDR1 SGHRS, CDR2 YFSETQ. Germline trimming cut 4 bases from V and 1 base from J; bases unmatched to any gene: 2. CDR3 coding DNA: TGCGCCAGCAGCATACTAGCGGGGTCCTACAATGAGCAGTTCTTC. It specifies CASSILAGSYNEQFF. Based on the CDR3 plus reference TRBV5-1 and TRBJ2-1, the full variable domain is KAGVTQTPRYLIKTRGQQVTLSCSPISGHRSVSWYQQTPGQGLQFLFEYFSETQRNKGNFPGRFSGRQFSNSRSEMNVSTLELGDSALYLCASSILAGSYNEQFFGPGTRLTVL.

The chain couples TRBV23-1 to TRBJ1-5; D not certain. TRBV23-1 is identified as an open reading frame with a role that is uncertain. This CDR3 has 18 amino acids. The V gene lost 7 bases and the J gene lost 0 bases, with 22 bases spanning the gap. The CDR3 loop reads CASKPWAGRCGSNQPQHF. In nucleotides, the CDR3 is TGCGCCAGCAAACCATGGGCAGGACGATGTGGTAGCAATCAGCCCCAGCATTTT.

The CDR3 DNA is TGTGCCAGAAGCTTGGGGACGGAACCCTACAATGAGCAGTTCTTC. Protein product: CARSLGTEPYNEQFF. This chain uses TRBV5-3 with TRBJ2-1, with D unresolved. TRBV5-3 is labeled an ORF, and its function is uncertain. The CDR3 spans 15 residues. V lost 0 bases, J lost 2 bases, and 9 bases lay in between.

The V call is TRBV11-1, the J call TRBJ2-7; 8 bases align to TRBD2. The CDR3 extends over 15 amino acids. After removal of 3 bases from V and 2 bases from J, the junction contained 6 bases not matched to a gene. Germline CDR1 and CDR2: SGHAT and FQDESV (reference sequence). The DNA for the CDR3 is TGTGCCAGCAGCTTCTCCGGGGGGGCTGCCTACGAGCAGTACTTC. The encoded protein is CASSFSGGAAYEQYF.

V and J are TRBV10-3 and TRBJ1-5, with 9 positions matching TRBD1. Germline V gene data show CDR1 as ENHRY and CDR2 as SYGVKD. The CDR3 loop spans 15 amino acids. V dropped 5 bases and J dropped 6; count of bases not matched to a gene: 8. CDR3 sequence (DNA): TGTGCCATCAGTCCCAACAGGGGGCTTCTTCAGCCCCAGCATTTT. It yields the protein CAISPNRGLLQPQHF.

The gene calls are TRBV9 and TRBJ2-1; 9 bases agree with TRBD2. Germline-derived CDR1 and CDR2 are SGDLS and YYNGEE. This CDR3 spans 15 amino acids. Unmatched junction bases numbered 11, after V lost 5 bases and J lost 8 bases. DNA for the CDR3: TGTGCCAGCAGGATCTCGGGACTAGCAGGCGATGAGCAGTTCTTC. Its protein product is CASRISGLAGDEQFF. Variable domain in full (rest from reference TRBV9 and TRBJ2-1): DSGVTQTPKHLITATGQRVTLRCSPRSGDLSVYWYQQSLDQGLQFLIQYYNGEERAKGNILERFSAQQFPDLHSELNLSSLELGDSALYFCASRISGLAGDEQFFGPGTRLTVL.